Presented here are 18 T cell receptor beta chains from one specimen sequenced in a study of T cell repertoires in cytomegalovirus infection. MiXCR was run by TCRdb on the reads, yielding one entry per CDR3 protein. Among under 600,000 distinct CDR3 sequences listed, about 15% were seen once. The sequenced material came from CD8+ T cells from PBMCs. The receptors were gathered from a human donor in good health (CMV status not recorded). Some clones in this sample may be carry-over from other donors' samples.

This clonotype was counted only a few times. This chain connects TRBV29-1 to TRBJ1-6; TRBD1 matches 9 bases. The CDR3 totals 15 residues. The J segment lost 0 bases and the V segment lost 6 bases, leaving 3 bases of the junction unmatched. Germline V gene data show CDR1 as SQVTM and CDR2 as ANQGSEA. The CDR3 is CSVGQGSSYNSPLHF. Here the CDR3 DNA reads TGCAGCGTAGGACAGGGGAGCTCCTATAATTCACCCCTCCACTTT.

This clonotype was counted a few times. The V call is TRBV3-1, the J call TRBJ1-4; D possibly corresponds to TRBD1 (5 bases). The V end was cut by 0 bases, the J end by 5 bases, with 10 bases between. The CDR3 extends over 15 amino acids. Germline V gives CDR1 LGHDT, CDR2 YNNKEL (reference sequence). CDR3 in amino acids: CASSQEGLRNEKLFF. DNA for the CDR3: TGTGCCAGCAGCCAAGAGGGACTGAGAAATGAAAAACTGTTTTTT.

Comment on this clonotype: Lacking the conserved final phenylalanine or tryptophan, this CDR3 likely reflects a read error. The limits of the CDR3 on the DNA are not certain, so only TCRdb's listed CDR3 is given. The genes are TRBV7-8 and TRBJ2-1; TRBD2 reflects the table's D call only, with no check against the DNA. Germline V CDR1 and CDR2: SGHVS, FQNEAQ. Counting both end residues, the CDR3 totals 15 amino acids. CDR3 protein: CASSLRAGTNNEQLL.

This clonotype was observed a handful of times. This chain joins TRBV12-3 or TRBV12-4 and TRBJ2-2; D may match TRBD1 or TRBD2 (5 bases each). The CDR3 is 18 amino acids. V lost 1 base and J lost 4, with 19 bases in between. Here the CDR3 reads CASSLGEVGTYSTGELFF. In nucleotides, the CDR3 is TGTGCCAGCAGTTTAGGAGAAGTAGGGACGTATTCCACCGGGGAGCTGTTTTTT.

This clonotype was detected many times. The chain employs TRBV19 and TRBJ2-3; D not certain. Germline CDR1 reads LNHDA; CDR2 reads SQIVND (reference sequence). This CDR3 has 14 residues. V dropped 7 bases and J dropped 0 bases, with 11 bases sitting between them. The CDR3 DNA is TGTGCCAGTATCGACGGCGGTAGCACAGATACGCAGTATTTT. It encodes CASIDGGSTDTQYF.

Comment on this clonotype: This could be a read error, since a much larger clone is one nucleotide away. The CDR3 is CASSITGGIEAFF. The CDR3 DNA sequence: TGTGCCAGCAGCATAACAGGGGGCATTGAAGCTTTCTTT. The genes are TRBV27 and TRBJ1-1, with 9 nucleotides matching TRBD1. Trimming cost V 6 bases and J 7 bases; bases outside gene matches: 6. Per the germline V gene, CDR1 is MNHEY and CDR2 is SMNVEV (reference sequence). This CDR3 spans 13 amino acids.

This clonotype was found a few times. The chain links TRBV2 to TRBJ1-2; 10 nucleotides agree with TRBD1. V lost 8 bases to trimming and J lost 5 bases; unmatched junction nucleotides: 2. Germline V gene lookup returns CDR1 SNHLY and CDR2 FYNNEI. The CDR3 sequence is 12 residues long. The CDR3 DNA reads TGTGCCAGCCCGGGACAGGGGTATGGCTACACCTTC. Its translation is CASPGQGYGYTF.

This clonotype has only a few counts. The rearrangement uses TRBV4-1 and TRBJ1-1; 8 nucleotides agree with TRBD1. The CDR3 is 16 amino acids. The V segment lost 3 bases and the J segment 3 bases; nucleotides outside the gene matches: 9. Germline-derived CDR1 and CDR2 are MGHRA and YSYEKL. The CDR3 is CASSHRRDRWDTEAFF. For the CDR3, the DNA is TGCGCCAGCAGCCACCGAAGGGACAGGTGGGACACTGAAGCTTTCTTT.

This clonotype was seen only a few times. This rearrangement joins TRBV10-3 to TRBJ2-3, with 11 bases fitting TRBD2. V lost 0 bases, J lost 2 bases, and 4 bases stayed unmatched. The CDR3 has 17 amino acids. Germline assignment: CDR1 ENHRY and CDR2 SYGVKD. The CDR3 loop reads CAISESRLAGNTDTQYF. The CDR3 DNA reads as TGTGCCATCAGTGAGTCGAGACTAGCGGGAAACACAGATACGCAGTATTTT.

The J gene is TRBJ2-7, the V gene TRBV20-1; TRBD1 agrees at 9 bases. Germline CDR1 is DFQATT and CDR2 is SNEGSKA (reference sequence). The V and J ends lost 3 bases and 0 bases, in that order; junction bases with no gene match: 9. The CDR3 sequence is 16 residues long. Here the CDR3 DNA reads TGCAGTGCTAGGCCCGGGACAGGGTATCCCTCCTACGAGCAGTACTTC. Translated: CSARPGTGYPSYEQYF.

This clonotype was detected ten times or more. J is TRBJ1-4 and V is TRBV6-6; D possibly corresponds to TRBD1 (6 bases). Trimming shortened V by 2 bases and J by 0 bases, and 10 bases separated the two germline ends. Germline lookup yields CDR1 MNHNY and CDR2 SVGAGI (reference sequence). This CDR3 spans 16 amino acids. Written as DNA, the CDR3 is TGTGCCAGCAGTTACGACAGGCTTGCAACTAATGAAAAACTGTTTTTT. As protein: CASSYDRLATNEKLFF.

V is TRBV27 and J is TRBJ2-3; 12 positions agree with TRBD2. V was pared by 6 bases and J by 4 bases, with 5 bases of the junction left unmatched. This CDR3 is built from 15 residues. CDR1 and CDR2 (germline): MNHEY, SMNVEV (reference sequence). The CDR3 is CASSLAGGRPDTQYF. The DNA for the CDR3 is TGTGCCAGCAGCCTAGCGGGGGGGAGGCCAGATACGCAGTATTTT.

This clonotype was recorded a few times. This sequence joins TRBV2 and TRBJ2-7; 7 nucleotides line up with TRBD1. The germline V gene has CDR1 SNHLY and CDR2 FYNNEI. V shed 3 bases and J 1 base; nucleotides not matched to a gene: 9. The CDR3 has 16 residues. CDR3 protein: CASSDLRTGDSYEQYF. For the CDR3, the DNA is TGTGCCAGCAGTGATCTCAGGACAGGAGATTCCTACGAGCAGTACTTC.

About this clonotype: A read error is possible here, since a much larger clone lies one base away. CDR3 bases: TGTGCCAGCATCGAGACAGGGACTAACTATGGCTACAACTTC. Its protein is CASIETGTNYGYNF. This chain links TRBV7-6 with TRBJ1-2, with 7 bases that match TRBD1. Germline values: CDR1 SGHVS, CDR2 FNYEAQ. The CDR3 has 14 amino acids.

The chain joins TRBV27 to TRBJ2-2; 7 positions agree with TRBD2. The CDR3 consists of 17 residues. Germline-derived CDR1 and CDR2 are MNHEY and SMNVEV (reference sequence). V shed 3 bases and J 1 base; nucleotides not matched to a gene: 8. Here the CDR3 reads CASSFSRGEVNTGELFF. Here the CDR3 DNA reads TGTGCCAGCAGTTTTTCTCGGGGGGAGGTGAACACCGGGGAGCTGTTTTTT.

This clonotype was detected many times. V usage is TRBV11-1 and J usage is TRBJ1-5; 10 bases are a match to TRBD1. Germline CDR1 reads SGHAT; CDR2 reads FQDESV (reference sequence). The CDR3 totals 15 residues. Germline trimming cut 6 bases from V and 3 bases from J; bases unmatched to any gene: 5. In nucleotides, the CDR3 is TGTGCCAGCAGTCGGGACAGGGGATTCAATCAGCCCCAGCATTTT. This sequence encodes CASSRDRGFNQPQHF.

With respect to this clonotype: It may be a read error: a sequence one base away is much more abundant. The chain recombines TRBV6-2 or TRBV6-3 with TRBJ1-1; 9 bases are a match to TRBD1. Germline V CDR1 and CDR2: MNHEY, SVGEGT. The CDR3 sequence is 18 residues long. CDR3 bases: TGTGCCAGCTGTTACCCAGACAGGGGGTATCGGGAGAACACTGAAGCTTTCTTT. This sequence encodes CASCYPDRGYRENTEAFF.

As regards this clonotype: A much more abundant neighbour one base away suggests this may be a read error. This sequence joins TRBV5-4 and TRBJ1-2, with D possibly matching TRBD1 (5 bases). The germline V gene encodes CDR1 SGHNT and CDR2 YYREEE (reference sequence). CDR3 length: 16 amino acids. Trimming pared 3 bases from V and 4 bases from J, leaving 19 bases between. The CDR3 nucleotides are TGTGCCAGCAGCTCCCCCGGGACCGTCTCGATCTATGGCTACACCTTC. Protein product: CASSSPGTVSIYGYTF.